The 21 T cell receptor beta chains presented below share a single source sample, sequenced in a study of blood T cell repertoires in COVID-19. The data were produced by immunoSEQ multiplex PCR, yet TCRdb's version contains in-frame clones alone and is incomplete. Of 95,000 to 150,000 clones listed, 70% to 85% are singletons. The source material was peripheral blood. These receptors all stem from a woman in her 70s with acute or convalescent COVID-19.

This chain uses TRBV18 with TRBJ1-2, with a weak D call TRBD1 (5 bases). Trimming shortened V by 5 bases and J by 0 bases, and 10 bases separated the two germline ends. Germline CDR1 reads KGHSH; CDR2 reads LQKENI. The CDR3 length is 14 residues. The CDR3 here is CASSDQQANYGYTF. The DNA for the CDR3 is TGTGCCAGCTCAGACCAACAGGCTAACTATGGCTACACCTTC.

The chain has TRBV7-9 and TRBJ1-2; TRBD1 matches 8 bases. The germline V gene has CDR1 SEHNR and CDR2 FQNEAQ (reference sequence). The CDR3 sequence is 16 residues long. J was trimmed by 4 bases and V by 0 bases; bases with no gene match: 7. The CDR3 loop is CASSLARDRRFYGYTF. CDR3 sequence (DNA): TGTGCCAGCAGCTTAGCCCGGGACAGGAGATTCTATGGCTACACCTTC.

The CDR3 reads CAWSGTGNQPQHF. CDR3 DNA: TGTGCCTGGAGTGGGACAGGGAATCAGCCCCAGCATTTT. This chain joins TRBV30 and TRBJ1-5; 8 bases align to TRBD1. There are 13 residues in the CDR3. V shed 1 base and J 4 bases; nucleotides not matched to a gene: 0. The germline V gene has CDR1 GTSNPN and CDR2 SVGIG (reference sequence).

The chain joins TRBV3-1 (or the pseudogene TRBV3-2) to TRBJ2-5; TRBD1 agrees at 8 bases. V was pared by 1 base and J by 0 bases, with 1 base of the junction left unmatched. The CDR3 covers 15 residues. Germline CDR1 LGHDT, CDR2 YNNKEL (reference sequence). The CDR3 reads CASSQGQGYQETQYF. CDR3 in DNA: TGTGCCAGCAGCCAAGGACAGGGGTACCAAGAGACCCAGTACTTC.

This clone has a single count. DNA for the CDR3: TGCGCCAGCAGCTCTACCCCAGGGGGCTCCTACAATGAGCAGTTCTTC. Amino acids: CASSSTPGGSYNEQFF. The rearrangement links TRBV5-1 to TRBJ2-1, with TRBD1 matching over 7 bases. The CDR3 sequence is 16 residues long. From germline, CDR1 is SGHRS and CDR2 YFSETQ. Trimming took 3 bases from V and 0 from J; bases not matched to a gene: 6.

The chain combines TRBV12-3 or TRBV12-4 with TRBJ1-1; the D gene is possibly TRBD1 (5 bases). CDR3 length equals 13 residues. V lost 3 bases, J lost 1 base, and 6 bases lay in between. The CDR3 DNA sequence: TGTGCCAGCAGTTTCGACAGGAACACTGAAGCTTTCTTT. Translating gives CASSFDRNTEAFF.

This sequence joins TRBV11-3 and TRBJ2-7, with 7 bases matching TRBD1. The length of the CDR3 is 13 residues. V lost 5 bases and J lost 5; bases outside the gene matches: 6. Germline CDR1 reads SGHNT; CDR2 reads YENEEA. The CDR3 here is CASSIRTGDEQYF. The CDR3 nucleotides read TGTGCCAGCAGCATCCGGACAGGCGACGAGCAGTACTTC.

The table lists this clone with a count of one. The rearrangement links TRBV2 to TRBJ2-1, with D possibly TRBD2 on 5 matching bases. Trimming removed 3 bases from V and 0 bases from J, with 9 bases in between. This CDR3 is built from 15 residues. Germline V gene sequence: CDR1 SNHLY, CDR2 FYNNEI. This chain's CDR3 is CASSDLGVSYNEQFF. DNA of the CDR3: TGTGCCAGCAGTGATCTCGGGGTCTCCTACAATGAGCAGTTCTTC. Based on the CDR3 plus reference TRBV2 and TRBJ2-1, the full variable domain is EPEVTQTPSHQVTQMGQEVILRCVPISNHLYFYWYRQILGQKVEFLVSFYNNEISEKSEIFDDQFSVERPDGSNFTLKIRSTKLEDSAMYFCASSDLGVSYNEQFFGPGTRLTVL.

This clone has only a few counts. This chain joins TRBV5-1 and TRBJ1-2; TRBD1 aligns across 11 bases. The CDR3 contains 15 residues. V lost 1 base to trimming and J lost 4 bases; unmatched junction nucleotides: 3. Germline V gene data show CDR1 as SGHRS and CDR2 as YFSETQ. CDR3 loop: CASSLTGTGGYGYTF. Here the CDR3 DNA reads TGCGCCAGCAGCTTGACCGGGACAGGGGGCTATGGCTACACCTTC.

This clone was counted a single time. The V gene is TRBV4-1, the J gene TRBJ2-3; 9 nucleotides line up with TRBD1. With 4 bases clipped from V and 4 bases from J, the junction kept 9 bases outside the gene matches. Germline values: CDR1 MGHRA, CDR2 YSYEKL. The CDR3 loop spans 16 amino acids. CDR3 residues: CASSRSGQGRADTQYF. The CDR3 DNA reads as TGCGCCAGCAGCCGGTCAGGACAGGGGAGGGCAGATACGCAGTATTTT.

There are a few counts of this clone. The CDR3 spells CASSSTGLAQPQHF. CDR3 sequence (DNA): TGTGCCAGTAGTTCCACAGGTCTGGCTCAGCCCCAGCATTTT. This sequence joins TRBV19 and TRBJ1-5; tentative D call: TRBD1 (5 bases). Deletions cut 5 bases from V and 6 bases from J, with 14 bases between. The CDR3 loop spans 14 amino acids. Germline V gives CDR1 LNHDA, CDR2 SQIVND (reference sequence).

The rearrangement uses TRBV7-2 and TRBJ1-1; a weak D match, TRBD1 (6 bases). CDR3 size: 14 residues. Germline V gene lookup returns CDR1 SGHTA and CDR2 FQGNSA. V shed 4 bases and J shed 2 bases, with 11 bases lying between them. The DNA of the CDR3 is TGTGCCAGCAGCTCGTGGACAGTTAACACTGAAGCTTTCTTT. This gives the protein CASSSWTVNTEAFF.

V gene TRBV24-1 combines with J gene TRBJ1-1, with unresolved D. Between the trimmed V and J ends, which lost 3 bases and 7 bases, there was a span of 11 bases. Germline V gene data show CDR1 as KGHDR and CDR2 as SFDVKD. The CDR3 runs 13 residues. CDR3 nucleotides: TGTGCCACCAGTGATGCCACTTCCAATGAAGCTTTCTTT. Protein product: CATSDATSNEAFF.

The rearrangement uses TRBV5-6 and TRBJ2-5, with 12 positions matching TRBD2. Germline CDR1 and CDR2: SGHDT and YYEEEE. This CDR3 has 18 amino acids. J was trimmed by 4 bases and V by 1 base; bases with no gene match: 11. CDR3 nucleotide sequence: TGTGCCAGCAGCTTGACTAGCGGGGGGCCCACTTTAGGAGAGACCCAGTACTTC. Its protein is CASSLTSGGPTLGETQYF.

V gene TRBV6-5 combines with J gene TRBJ2-1; 8 bases are shared with TRBD2. Per germline, CDR1 MNHEY and CDR2 SVGAGI. With 5 bases clipped from V and 7 bases from J, the junction kept 10 bases outside the gene matches. CDR3 length equals 15 residues. CDR3 coding DNA: TGTGCCAGCAGTCCTATCCGGGGGGGCGGGAATGAGCAGTTCTTC. Its protein product is CASSPIRGGGNEQFF.

V usage is TRBV5-4 and J usage is TRBJ1-6, with 7 bases aligning to TRBD1. V lost 3 bases, J lost 3 bases, and 9 bases stayed unmatched. In germline, CDR1 is SGHNT, CDR2 YYREEE (reference sequence). The CDR3 extends over 17 amino acids. The CDR3 sequence is CASSSSRGTDYNSPLHF. The CDR3 DNA reads as TGTGCCAGCAGCTCCTCCCGTGGGACAGACTATAATTCACCCCTCCACTTT.

V and J are TRBV18 and TRBJ1-1, with 8 positions matching TRBD1. The germline V gene encodes CDR1 KGHSH and CDR2 LQKENI. The CDR3 runs 13 residues. V dropped 6 bases and J dropped 4; count of bases not matched to a gene: 4. The CDR3 here is CASSGTGGTEAFF. The CDR3 nucleotides are TGTGCCAGCTCCGGGACAGGTGGCACTGAAGCTTTCTTT.

This clone was observed a handful of times. This rearrangement joins TRBV10-1 to TRBJ2-3; 8 bases agree with TRBD1. Unmatched junction bases numbered 9, after V lost 6 bases and J lost 1 base. Per the germline V gene, CDR1 is WNHNN and CDR2 is SYGVQD (reference sequence). The CDR3 is made up of 16 amino acids. The DNA for the CDR3 is TGCGCCAGCAGCTCCAACCACAGGGGGGGCACAGATACGCAGTATTTT. This encodes CASSSNHRGGTDTQYF.

This clone was picked up a small number of times. The chain combines TRBV11-2 with TRBJ1-3; tentative D call: TRBD1 (5 bases). In germline, CDR1 is SGHAT, CDR2 FQNNGV. CDR3 length: 16 residues. V was pared by 6 bases and J by 0 bases, with 15 bases between. The CDR3 bases are TGTGCCAGCAGTGTGGGGACTCTTTCCTCTGGAAACACCATATATTTT. It specifies CASSVGTLSSGNTIYF.

The chain carries TRBV5-1 and TRBJ1-6; 9 nucleotides agree with TRBD1. The CDR3 extends over 16 amino acids. V dropped 4 bases and J dropped 7; count of bases not matched to a gene: 9. Per the germline V gene, CDR1 is SGHRS and CDR2 is YFSETQ. In nucleotides, the CDR3 is TGCGCCAGCAGCCAGACAGGGGGATCTCCAAATTCACCCCTCCACTTT. Its translation is CASSQTGGSPNSPLHF.

This sequence joins TRBV6-5 and TRBJ1-3, with D uncertain. This CDR3 region has 15 residues. The V end was cut by 2 bases, the J end by 0 bases, with 8 bases between. CDR1 is MNHEY and CDR2 is SVGAGI in the germline V gene. CDR3 coding DNA: TGTGCCAGCAGTTACGGGCAGACCTCTGGAAACACCATATATTTT. Translating it yields CASSYGQTSGNTIYF.